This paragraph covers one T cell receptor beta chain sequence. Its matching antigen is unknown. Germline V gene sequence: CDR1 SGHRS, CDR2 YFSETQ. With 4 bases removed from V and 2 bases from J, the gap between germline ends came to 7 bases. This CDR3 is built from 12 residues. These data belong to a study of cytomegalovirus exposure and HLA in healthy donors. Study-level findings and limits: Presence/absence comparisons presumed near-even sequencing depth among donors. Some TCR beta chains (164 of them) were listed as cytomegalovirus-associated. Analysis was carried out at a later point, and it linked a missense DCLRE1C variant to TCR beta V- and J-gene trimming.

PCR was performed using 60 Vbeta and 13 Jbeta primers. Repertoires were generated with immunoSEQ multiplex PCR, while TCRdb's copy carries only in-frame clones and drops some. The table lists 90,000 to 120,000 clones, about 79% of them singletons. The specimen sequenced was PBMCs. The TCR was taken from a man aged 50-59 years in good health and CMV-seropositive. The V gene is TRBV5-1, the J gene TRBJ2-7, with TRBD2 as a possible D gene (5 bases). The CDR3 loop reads CASSTGTYEQYF. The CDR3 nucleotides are TGCGCCAGCAGCACGGGGACCTACGAGCAGTACTTC.